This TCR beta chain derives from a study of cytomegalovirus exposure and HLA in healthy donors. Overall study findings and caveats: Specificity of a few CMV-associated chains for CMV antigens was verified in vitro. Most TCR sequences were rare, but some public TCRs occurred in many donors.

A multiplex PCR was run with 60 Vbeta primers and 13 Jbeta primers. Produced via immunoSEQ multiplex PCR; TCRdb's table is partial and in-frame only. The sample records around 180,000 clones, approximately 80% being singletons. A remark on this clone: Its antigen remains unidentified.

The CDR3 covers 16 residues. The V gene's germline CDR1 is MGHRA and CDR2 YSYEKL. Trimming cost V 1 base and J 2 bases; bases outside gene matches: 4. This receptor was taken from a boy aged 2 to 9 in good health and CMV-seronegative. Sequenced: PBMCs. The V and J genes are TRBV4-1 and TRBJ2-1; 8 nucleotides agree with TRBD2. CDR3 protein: CASSQGSGRTYNEQFF. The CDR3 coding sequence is TGCGCCAGCAGCCAAGGGAGCGGGAGAACCTACAATGAGCAGTTCTTC.